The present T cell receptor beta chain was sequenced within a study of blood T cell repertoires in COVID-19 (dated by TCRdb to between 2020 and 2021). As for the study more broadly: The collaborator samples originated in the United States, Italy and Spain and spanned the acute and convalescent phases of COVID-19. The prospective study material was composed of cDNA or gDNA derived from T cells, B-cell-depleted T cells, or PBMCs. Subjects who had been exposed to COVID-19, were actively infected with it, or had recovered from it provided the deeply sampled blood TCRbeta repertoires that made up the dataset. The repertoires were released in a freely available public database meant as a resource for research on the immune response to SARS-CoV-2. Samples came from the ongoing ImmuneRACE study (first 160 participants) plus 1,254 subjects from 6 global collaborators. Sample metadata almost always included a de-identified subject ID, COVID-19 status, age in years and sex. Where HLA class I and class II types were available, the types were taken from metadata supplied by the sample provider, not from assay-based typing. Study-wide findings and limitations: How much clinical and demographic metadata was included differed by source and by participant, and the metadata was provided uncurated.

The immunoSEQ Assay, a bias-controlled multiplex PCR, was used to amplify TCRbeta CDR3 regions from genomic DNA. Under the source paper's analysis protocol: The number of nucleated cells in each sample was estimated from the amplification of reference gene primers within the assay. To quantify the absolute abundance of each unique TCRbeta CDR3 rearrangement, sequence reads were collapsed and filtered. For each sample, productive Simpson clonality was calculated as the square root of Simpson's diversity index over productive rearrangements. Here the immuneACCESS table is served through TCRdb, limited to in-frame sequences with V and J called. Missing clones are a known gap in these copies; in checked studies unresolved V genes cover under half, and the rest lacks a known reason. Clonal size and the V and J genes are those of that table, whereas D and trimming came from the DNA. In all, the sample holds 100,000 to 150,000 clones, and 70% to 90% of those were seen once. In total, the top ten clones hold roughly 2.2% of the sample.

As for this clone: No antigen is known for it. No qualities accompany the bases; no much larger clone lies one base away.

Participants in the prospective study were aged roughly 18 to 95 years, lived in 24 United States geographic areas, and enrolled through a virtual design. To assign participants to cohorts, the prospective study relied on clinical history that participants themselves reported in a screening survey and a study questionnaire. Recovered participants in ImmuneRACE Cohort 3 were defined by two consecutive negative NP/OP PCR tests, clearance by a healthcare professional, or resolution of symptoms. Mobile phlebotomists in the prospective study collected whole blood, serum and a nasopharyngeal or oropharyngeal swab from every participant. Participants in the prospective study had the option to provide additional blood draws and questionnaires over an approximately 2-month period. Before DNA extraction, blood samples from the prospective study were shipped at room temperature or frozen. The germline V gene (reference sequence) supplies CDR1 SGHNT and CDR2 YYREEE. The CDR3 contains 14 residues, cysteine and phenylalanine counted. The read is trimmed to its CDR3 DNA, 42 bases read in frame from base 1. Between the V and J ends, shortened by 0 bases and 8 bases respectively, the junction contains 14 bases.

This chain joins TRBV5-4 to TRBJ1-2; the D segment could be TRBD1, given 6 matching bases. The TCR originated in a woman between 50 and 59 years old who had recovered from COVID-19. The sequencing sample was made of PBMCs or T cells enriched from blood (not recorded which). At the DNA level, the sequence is TGTGCCAGCAGCTTGGAGGCGCGGGGGGGCGGCTACACCTTC. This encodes CASSLEARGGGYTF.